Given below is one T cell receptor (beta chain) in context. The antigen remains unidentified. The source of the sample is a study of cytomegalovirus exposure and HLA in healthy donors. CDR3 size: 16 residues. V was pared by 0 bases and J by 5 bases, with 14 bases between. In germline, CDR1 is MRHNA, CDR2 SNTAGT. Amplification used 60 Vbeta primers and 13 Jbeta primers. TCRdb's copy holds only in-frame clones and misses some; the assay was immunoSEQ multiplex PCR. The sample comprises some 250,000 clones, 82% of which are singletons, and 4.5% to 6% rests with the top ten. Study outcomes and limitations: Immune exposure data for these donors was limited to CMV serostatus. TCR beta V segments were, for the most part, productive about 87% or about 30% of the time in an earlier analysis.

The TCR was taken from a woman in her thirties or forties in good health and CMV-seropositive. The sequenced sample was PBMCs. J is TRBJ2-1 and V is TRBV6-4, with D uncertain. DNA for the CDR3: TGTGCCAGCAGTGACTCCCCTAGTTCCACACACAATGAGCAGTTCTTC. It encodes CASSDSPSSTHNEQFF.